The clone carrying this T cell receptor (beta chain) appeared many times. The antigen remains undetermined. The record originates from a study of T cells in Graves' hyperthyroidism and ophthalmopathy. About the study: It was at initial diagnosis, before any treatment, that peripheral blood was collected. Study outcomes and limitations: The majority of expanded thyroid clonotypes above 0.001 also appeared in blood.

CDR1 and CDR2 (germline): SGHTA, FQGNSA. CDR3 size: 14 residues. V gave up 5 bases and J gave up 3 bases; unmatched junction bases: 3. TCR beta CDR3 sequences were amplified from RNA transcripts. TCR CDR3 underwent first-round RT-PCR with the HTBI primer set. TCRdb called the multiplex PCR reads again in MiXCR, with one record for every CDR3 protein. The sample has fewer than 650,000 distinct CDR3 sequences, 11% to 15% seen once. The source material was blood. The origin of this receptor is a woman in her 40s with Graves' hyperthyroidism. The chain recombines TRBV7-2 with TRBJ2-7; TRBD2 matches 11 bases. The CDR3 is CASSVLAGDYEQYF. The DNA of the CDR3 is TGTGCCAGCAGCGTACTAGCGGGGGACTACGAGCAGTACTTC.